These T cell receptor beta chains were read from a single sample in a study of T cell responses to AZD1222 COVID-19 vaccine. Only in-frame clones appear in the TCRdb table, and some are missing; sequencing was by immunoSEQ multiplex PCR. The sample contains 190,000 or so clones, about 94% of which appear only once. Sequencing was performed on peripheral blood, taken 28 days after the second AZD1222 dose. These receptors all stem from an adult who received the AZD1222 COVID-19 vaccine. CDR3s include the opening cysteine and the closing phenylalanine or tryptophan. The order of the fields is J gene, D gene, CDR3 length, clone size, V gene, CDR3 DNA, CDR3 protein. D genes are given only for firm matches. A row's size may be missing; if present it is once, few, many or a size class.

J: TRBJ1-2
D: NA
length: 13
size: NA
V: TRBV2
DNA: TGTGCCAGCAGCCCAGAGCACAACTTTGGCTACACCTTC
CDR3: CASSPEHNFGYTF

J: TRBJ2-2
D: NA
length: 13
size: once
V: TRBV30
DNA: TGTGCCTGGAGTGTAGGGAACACCGGGGAGCTGTTTTTT
CDR3: CAWSVGNTGELFF

J: TRBJ2-5
D: TRBD2
length: 17
size: NA
V: TRBV5-1
DNA: TGCGCCAGCAGCTTGGCCACTAGCGGGGGACCTTGGGAGACCCAGTACTTC
CDR3: CASSLATSGGPWETQYF

J: TRBJ2-7
D: NA
length: 15
size: NA
V: TRBV10-3
DNA: TGTGCCATCAGTGAGCCTTACGGGGGCTCCTACGAGCAGTACTTC
CDR3: CAISEPYGGSYEQYF

J: TRBJ1-6
D: NA
length: 14
size: NA
V: TRBV7-9
DNA: TGTGCCAGCAGCTTAGTGCTATCAAATTCACCCCTCCACTTT
CDR3: CASSLVLSNSPLHF

J: TRBJ1-4
D: NA
length: 18
size: NA
V: TRBV3-1/TRBV3-2
DNA: TGTGCCAGCAGCCAGGATCGCCCCCGGATTGCAACTAATGAAAAACTGTTTTTT
CDR3: CASSQDRPRIATNEKLFF

J: TRBJ2-7
D: NA
length: 14
size: NA
V: TRBV5-6
DNA: TGTGCCAGCAGCCTACTACGGAGTTCCTACGAGCAGTACTTC
CDR3: CASSLLRSSYEQYF

J: TRBJ2-5
D: TRBD1
length: 21
size: NA
V: TRBV18
DNA: TGTGCCAGCTCACCTGATCCCTATAGGACAGGCTGGGGGCACTACCAAGAGACCCAGTACTTC
CDR3: CASSPDPYRTGWGHYQETQYF

J: TRBJ1-2
D: TRBD1
length: 14
size: NA
V: TRBV5-1
DNA: TGCGCCAGCAGCTCCGGGACAGGGGACTATGGCTACACCTTC
CDR3: CASSSGTGDYGYTF

J: TRBJ2-7
D: NA
length: 13
size: NA
V: TRBV27
DNA: TGTGCCAGCAGTTTAAGCCAGGCCTACGAGCAGTACTTC
CDR3: CASSLSQAYEQYF

J: TRBJ2-2
D: NA
length: 15
size: NA
V: TRBV6-5
DNA: TGTGCCAGCAGCCTCCGGGTTTATGGAACCGGGGAGCTGTTTTTT
CDR3: CASSLRVYGTGELFF

J: TRBJ1-1
D: TRBD1
length: 15
size: NA
V: TRBV25-1
DNA: TGTGCCAGCAGTTGGCGACAGGGGGCGAACACTGAAGCTTTCTTT
CDR3: CASSWRQGANTEAFF

J: TRBJ1-4
D: TRBD1
length: 14
size: NA
V: TRBV18
DNA: TGTGCCAGCTCGGGAGAGGGACAGCATGAAAAACTGTTTTTT
CDR3: CASSGEGQHEKLFF

J: TRBJ2-5
D: NA
length: 14
size: NA
V: TRBV14
DNA: TGTGCCAGCAGCCAACTGGACGGGCAAGAGACCCAGTACTTC
CDR3: CASSQLDGQETQYF

J: TRBJ1-1
D: TRBD1
length: 14
size: NA
V: TRBV19
DNA: TGTGCCAGTAGTCCTGGACAGGGTCAATCTGAAGCTTTCTTT
CDR3: CASSPGQGQSEAFF

J: TRBJ1-2
D: NA
length: 16
size: NA
V: TRBV19
DNA: TGTGCCAGTAGTACCCCTTGGGTCGGAGGGGCCTATGGCTACACCTTC
CDR3: CASSTPWVGGAYGYTF

J: TRBJ2-1
D: NA
length: 15
size: once
V: TRBV6-4
DNA: TGTGCCAGCAGTGACTCAAGGGGCCCGGACAATGAGCAGTTCTTC
CDR3: CASSDSRGPDNEQFF

J: TRBJ1-5
D: NA
length: 18
size: once
V: TRBV15
DNA: TGTGCCACCAGCAGAGGTCCCCCTTTTACAGGTTCCAATCAGCCCCAGCATTTT
CDR3: CATSRGPPFTGSNQPQHF

J: TRBJ1-6
D: NA
length: 15
size: NA
V: TRBV5-1
DNA: TGCGCCAGCAGCTTGGTTGGGGGCAGGAATTCACCCCTCCACTTT
CDR3: CASSLVGGRNSPLHF

J: TRBJ1-1
D: TRBD1
length: 15
size: NA
V: TRBV3-1/TRBV3-2
DNA: TGTGCCAGCAGCCCTCCACGGACAGGGGGGACTGAAGCTTTCTTT
CDR3: CASSPPRTGGTEAFF

J: TRBJ1-5
D: NA
length: 14
size: NA
V: TRBV5-4
DNA: TGTGCCAGCAGCTTAAAAGGGATAAACCAGCCCCAGCATTTT
CDR3: CASSLKGINQPQHF

J: TRBJ1-1
D: NA
length: 13
size: NA
V: TRBV5-8
DNA: TGTGCCAGCAGCTTTGTCCGGGGCCTTGAAGCTTTCTTT
CDR3: CASSFVRGLEAFF

J: TRBJ1-2
D: NA
length: 14
size: NA
V: TRBV12-5
DNA: TGTGCTAGTGCTCGACCTGGGGAGGACTATGGCTACACCTTC
CDR3: CASARPGEDYGYTF

J: TRBJ1-5
D: NA
length: 12
size: NA
V: TRBV7-9
DNA: TGTGCCAGCAGCTTAGACAATCAGCCCCAGCATTTT
CDR3: CASSLDNQPQHF

J: TRBJ1-2
D: NA
length: 16
size: NA
V: TRBV6-5
DNA: TGTGCCAGCAGTTTGGAGGGTGGCCCCTCGGTGGGTGGCTACACCTTC
CDR3: CASSLEGGPSVGGYTF

J: TRBJ1-4
D: NA
length: 15
size: once
V: TRBV5-1
DNA: TGCGCCAGCAGCTTGAATTACGGAGATAATGAAAAACTGTTTTTT
CDR3: CASSLNYGDNEKLFF

J: TRBJ1-5
D: NA
length: 17
size: NA
V: TRBV6-6
DNA: TGTGCCAGCAGTCCATTGGGGGGGGTAGCAACAGGCCAGCCCCAGCATTTT
CDR3: CASSPLGGVATGQPQHF

J: TRBJ2-5
D: TRBD2
length: 14
size: NA
V: TRBV7-8
DNA: TGTGCCAGCAGCTTAGCGCGGGGGGGGGAGACCCAGTACTTC
CDR3: CASSLARGGETQYF

J: TRBJ1-4
D: TRBD1
length: 14
size: NA
V: TRBV4-2
DNA: TGTGCCAGCAGCCGGGGACAGGGGGGTGAAAAACTGTTTTTT
CDR3: CASSRGQGGEKLFF

J: TRBJ1-2
D: NA
length: 14
size: NA
V: TRBV6-1
DNA: TGTGCCAGCAGTGAGACAGGAGGGAACTATGGCTACACCTTC
CDR3: CASSETGGNYGYTF

J: TRBJ1-2
D: NA
length: 14
size: NA
V: TRBV6-5
DNA: TGTGCCAGCAGTTACTCGGGCCGAAACTATGGCTACACCTTC
CDR3: CASSYSGRNYGYTF

J: TRBJ2-4
D: NA
length: 13
size: NA
V: TRBV6-2/TRBV6-3
DNA: TGTGCCAGCAGTTATACAAGCCCAAACATTCAGTACTTC
CDR3: CASSYTSPNIQYF

J: TRBJ2-1
D: NA
length: 13
size: NA
V: TRBV24-1
DNA: TGTGCCACCAGAAATACAGGGTTTGGTGAGCAGTTCTTC
CDR3: CATRNTGFGEQFF

J: TRBJ1-3
D: NA
length: 13
size: NA
V: TRBV11-2
DNA: TGTGCCAGCACCGGCCACTCTGGAAACACCATATATTTT
CDR3: CASTGHSGNTIYF

J: TRBJ2-2
D: NA
length: 14
size: NA
V: TRBV11-3
DNA: TGTGCCAGCAGCGTGACTGGGTCAACCGGGGAGCTGTTTTTT
CDR3: CASSVTGSTGELFF

J: TRBJ1-1
D: TRBD1
length: 16
size: NA
V: TRBV4-2
DNA: TGTGCCAGCAGCCAGCGCCCGGGACAGGGGTCGCTTGAAGCTTTCTTT
CDR3: CASSQRPGQGSLEAFF

J: TRBJ2-5
D: TRBD1
length: 15
size: NA
V: TRBV10-3
DNA: TGTGCCATCAGGCCCGGGACAGGGCTCGGGGAGACCCAGTACTTC
CDR3: CAIRPGTGLGETQYF

J: TRBJ2-1
D: NA
length: 13
size: NA
V: TRBV11-1
DNA: TGTGCCAGCAGCTTAAGGCAGCACGGAAGGCAGTTCTTC
CDR3: CASSLRQHGRQFF

J: TRBJ1-2
D: TRBD1
length: 13
size: once
V: TRBV11-1
DNA: TGTGCCAGCAGCCTACAGGGGAACTATGGCTACACCTTC
CDR3: CASSLQGNYGYTF

J: TRBJ1-6
D: TRBD1
length: 17
size: NA
V: TRBV7-2
DNA: TGTGCCAGCAGACAGGGACAGGGGAGCTCCTATAATTCACCCCTCCACTTT
CDR3: CASRQGQGSSYNSPLHF

J: TRBJ2-5
D: NA
length: 13
size: many
V: TRBV24-1
DNA: TGTGCCACCAGTGATTCCCACCAAGAGACCCAGTACTTC
CDR3: CATSDSHQETQYF

J: TRBJ2-7
D: TRBD1
length: 16
size: NA
V: TRBV6-5
DNA: TGTGCCAGCAGTTACTCCGGGACAGGGGGGAAGAACGAGCAGTACTTC
CDR3: CASSYSGTGGKNEQYF

J: TRBJ1-2
D: NA
length: 11
size: NA
V: TRBV5-8
DNA: TGTGCCAGCAGCTTAGAAGATGGCTACACCTTC
CDR3: CASSLEDGYTF

J: TRBJ2-5
D: NA
length: 13
size: NA
V: TRBV2
DNA: TGTGCCAGCACCCTCCTTCTGCAGGAGACCCAGTACTTC
CDR3: CASTLLLQETQYF

J: TRBJ1-2
D: NA
length: 13
size: NA
V: TRBV18
DNA: TGTGCCAGCTCACCAGAACAGGTCTATGGCTACACCTTC
CDR3: CASSPEQVYGYTF

J: TRBJ2-3
D: NA
length: 15
size: NA
V: TRBV19
DNA: TGTGCCAGTAGTATAACGACCCGGAGCACAGATACGCAGTATTTT
CDR3: CASSITTRSTDTQYF

J: TRBJ2-1
D: TRBD2
length: 16
size: NA
V: TRBV6-2/TRBV6-3
DNA: TGTGCCAGCAGCCCACCGGTAGCGGGGGGGCCTAATGAGCAGTTCTTC
CDR3: CASSPPVAGGPNEQFF

J: TRBJ2-3
D: TRBD2
length: 13
size: NA
V: TRBV3-1/TRBV3-2
DNA: TGTGCCAGCCGGGGGGGCGCGGGAGATACGCAGTATTTT
CDR3: CASRGGAGDTQYF

J: TRBJ2-6
D: TRBD1
length: 18
size: NA
V: TRBV6-6
DNA: TGTGCCAGCAGTCCTCGGACAGGAGACTACTCTGGGGCCAACGTCCTGACTTTC
CDR3: CASSPRTGDYSGANVLTF

J: TRBJ1-2
D: NA
length: 12
size: few
V: TRBV29-1
DNA: TGCAGCGTTGAACAAAACGCCTATGGCTACACCTTC
CDR3: CSVEQNAYGYTF

J: TRBJ2-7
D: NA
length: 11
size: NA
V: TRBV20-1
DNA: TGCAGTGCTAGAGATGGGAGCGAGCAGTACTTC
CDR3: CSARDGSEQYF

J: TRBJ1-1
D: NA
length: 13
size: NA
V: TRBV11-2
DNA: TGTGCCAGCAGCTTAGCCGTTAACACTGAAGCTTTCTTT
CDR3: CASSLAVNTEAFF

J: TRBJ2-5
D: NA
length: 14
size: NA
V: TRBV10-3
DNA: TGTGCCATCAGTGAGCCAGGGTACCAAGAGACCCAGTACTTC
CDR3: CAISEPGYQETQYF

J: TRBJ2-1
D: TRBD1
length: 12
size: NA
V: TRBV6-5
DNA: TGTGCCAGCCCGGACAGGGATAATGAGCAGTTCTTC
CDR3: CASPDRDNEQFF

J: TRBJ2-5
D: TRBD2
length: 17
size: NA
V: TRBV27
DNA: TGTGCCAGCAGTCCCTTTTTTGCGGGGGACTCCCAAGAGACCCAGTACTTC
CDR3: CASSPFFAGDSQETQYF

J: TRBJ1-1
D: NA
length: 16
size: NA
V: TRBV5-1
DNA: TGCGCCAGCAGCTTGGAGACAGAGAGCTTGAACACTGAAGCTTTCTTT
CDR3: CASSLETESLNTEAFF